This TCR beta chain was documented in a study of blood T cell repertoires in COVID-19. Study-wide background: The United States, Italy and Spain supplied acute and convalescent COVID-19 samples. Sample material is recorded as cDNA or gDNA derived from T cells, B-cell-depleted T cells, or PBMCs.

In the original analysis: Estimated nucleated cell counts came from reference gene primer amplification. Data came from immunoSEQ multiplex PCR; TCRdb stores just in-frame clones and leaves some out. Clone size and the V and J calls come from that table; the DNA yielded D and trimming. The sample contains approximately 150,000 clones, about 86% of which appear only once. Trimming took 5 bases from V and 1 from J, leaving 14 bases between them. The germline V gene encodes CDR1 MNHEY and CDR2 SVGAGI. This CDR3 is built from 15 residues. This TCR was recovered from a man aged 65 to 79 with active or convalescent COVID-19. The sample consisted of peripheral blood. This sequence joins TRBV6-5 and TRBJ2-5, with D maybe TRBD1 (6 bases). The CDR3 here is CASSRPGGFQETQYF. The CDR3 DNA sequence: TGTGCCAGCAGTAGGCCTGGGGGCTTCCAAGAGACCCAGTACTTC.